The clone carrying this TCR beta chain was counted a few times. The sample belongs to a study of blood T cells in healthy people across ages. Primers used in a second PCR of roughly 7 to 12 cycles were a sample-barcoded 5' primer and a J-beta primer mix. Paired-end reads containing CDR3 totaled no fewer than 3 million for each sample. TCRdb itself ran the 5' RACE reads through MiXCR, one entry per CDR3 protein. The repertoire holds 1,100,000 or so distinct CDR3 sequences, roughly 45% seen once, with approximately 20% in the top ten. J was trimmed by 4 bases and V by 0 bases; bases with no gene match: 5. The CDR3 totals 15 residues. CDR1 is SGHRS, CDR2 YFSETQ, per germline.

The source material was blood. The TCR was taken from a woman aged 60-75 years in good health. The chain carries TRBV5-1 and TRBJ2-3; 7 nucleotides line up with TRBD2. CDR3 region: CASSLDGRFADTQYF. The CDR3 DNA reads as TGCGCCAGCAGCTTGGACGGGAGGTTCGCAGATACGCAGTATTTT.